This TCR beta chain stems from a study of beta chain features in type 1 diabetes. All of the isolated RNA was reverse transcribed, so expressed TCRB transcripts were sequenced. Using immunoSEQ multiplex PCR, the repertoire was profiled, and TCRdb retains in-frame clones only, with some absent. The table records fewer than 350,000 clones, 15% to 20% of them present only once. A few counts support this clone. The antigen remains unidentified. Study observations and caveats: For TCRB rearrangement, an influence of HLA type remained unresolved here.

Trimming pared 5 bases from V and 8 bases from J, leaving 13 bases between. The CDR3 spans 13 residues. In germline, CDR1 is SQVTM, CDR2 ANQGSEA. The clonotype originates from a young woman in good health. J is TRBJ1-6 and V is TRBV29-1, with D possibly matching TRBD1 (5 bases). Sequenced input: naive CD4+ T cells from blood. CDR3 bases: TGCAGCGTTAAATCACAGGTAGATTCACCCCTCCACTTT. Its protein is CSVKSQVDSPLHF. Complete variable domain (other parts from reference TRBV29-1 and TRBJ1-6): SAVISQKPSRDICQRGTSLTIQCQVDSQVTMMFWYRQQPGQSLTLIATANQGSEATYESGFVIDKFPISRPNLTFSTLTVSNMSPEDSSIYLCSVKSQVDSPLHFGNGTRLTVT.